What follows describes a single T cell receptor (beta chain). What it recognizes is unknown. There are 17 residues in the CDR3. Trimming stripped 4 bases from V and 1 base from J, with 17 bases between. CDR1 and CDR2 (germline): LGHNA, YNFKEQ. TCRdb's table, derived via immunoSEQ multiplex PCR, lists solely in-frame clones and lacks some. There are about 130,000 clones in the sample; roughly 90% occur only once, and around 12% lies in the top ten. This entry is derived from a study of radiation and T cells in renal cell carcinoma. Study-level background: Nephrectomy followed 15 Gy stereotactic body radiation by 4 weeks.

Study-level points and caveats: Without pretreatment biopsies, baseline tumor clonotype presence was undetermined. Top tumor clonotypes rose in blood 2 weeks post-radiation, then contracted.

Time point specified: baseline pretreatment blood. Treatment meaning: 15 Gy SBRT to primary tumor, nephrectomy 4 weeks later. This renal cell carcinoma was of the clear cell type. The chain links TRBV4-2 to TRBJ2-4, with D tentatively TRBD2 (5 bases). The source is a woman aged 50 to 60 with renal cell carcinoma. The specimen comprised blood, sampled from a patient whose treatment included radiotherapy and nephrectomy. The CDR3 loop is CASSPPGLQRAKNIQYF. CDR3 DNA sequence: TGTGCCAGCAGCCCACCGGGGTTGCAGCGGGCCAAAAACATTCAGTACTTC.